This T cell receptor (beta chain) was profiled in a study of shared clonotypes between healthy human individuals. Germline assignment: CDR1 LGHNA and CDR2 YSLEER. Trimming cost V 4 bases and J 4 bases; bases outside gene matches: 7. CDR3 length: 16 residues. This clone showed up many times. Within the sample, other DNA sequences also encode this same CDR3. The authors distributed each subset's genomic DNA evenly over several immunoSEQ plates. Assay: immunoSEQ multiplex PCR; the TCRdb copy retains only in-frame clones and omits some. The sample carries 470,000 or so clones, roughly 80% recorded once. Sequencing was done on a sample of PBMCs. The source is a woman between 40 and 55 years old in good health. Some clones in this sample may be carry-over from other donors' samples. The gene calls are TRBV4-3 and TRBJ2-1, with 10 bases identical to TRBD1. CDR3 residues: CASSPDEGQGYNEQFF. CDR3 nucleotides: TGCGCCAGCAGCCCAGATGAGGGACAGGGGTACAATGAGCAGTTCTTC.